This T cell receptor (beta chain) was captured in a study of beta chain features in type 1 diabetes. This clone has only a few counts. What it recognizes is unknown. The CDR3 consists of 15 residues. Trimming took off 8 bases at V and 7 bases at J, with 26 bases between the two ends. CDR1 and CDR2 from the germline V gene are SQVTM and ANQGSEA. Findings and caveats of the study: Unsettled here was the matter of whether HLA type influences TCRB rearrangement. High TCR expression in some cells could lead to their over-representation in cDNA sequencing. Type 1 diabetes patients had moderately but significantly shorter TCRB CDR3s in all four CD4+ subsets.

The sequenced template was cDNA made from the entire isolated RNA. Data came from immunoSEQ multiplex PCR; TCRdb stores just in-frame clones and leaves some out. The sample shows 130,000 or so clones, approximately 9% of them seen only once. Sequenced input: central memory CD4+ T cells from blood. The source is a man aged 30 to 39 with type 1 diabetes. The rearrangement joins TRBV29-1 to TRBJ1-1; TRBD1 might be the D (6 bases). This CDR3 is CSITSPDRYEDEAFF. CDR3 DNA sequence: TGCAGCATAACGTCACCTGACAGGTATGAGGATGAAGCTTTCTTT.